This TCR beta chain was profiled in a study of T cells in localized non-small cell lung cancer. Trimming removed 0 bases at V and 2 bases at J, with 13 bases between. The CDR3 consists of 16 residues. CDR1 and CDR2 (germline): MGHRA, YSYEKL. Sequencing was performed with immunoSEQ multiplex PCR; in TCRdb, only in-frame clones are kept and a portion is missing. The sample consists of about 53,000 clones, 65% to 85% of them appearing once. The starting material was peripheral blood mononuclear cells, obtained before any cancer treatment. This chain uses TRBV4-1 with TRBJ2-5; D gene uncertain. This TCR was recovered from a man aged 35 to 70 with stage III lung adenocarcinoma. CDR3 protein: CASSQDDWADQETQYF. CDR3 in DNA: TGCGCCAGCAGCCAAGATGATTGGGCAGATCAAGAGACCCAGTACTTC.